This TCR beta chain is drawn from a study of PD-1 blockade in classical Hodgkin lymphoma. The method was immunoSEQ multiplex PCR; TCRdb's version includes in-frame clones alone and lacks a portion of them. The sample lists about 23,000 clones, approximately 74% occurring once. This CDR3 has 15 amino acids. V trimming: 4 bases; J trimming: 0 bases; junction bases outside the gene matches: 1. Germline CDR1 is SGHTA and CDR2 is FQGNSA. No patient escaped relapse after autologous stem cell transplantation, and brentuximab vedotin exposure varied. This chain uses TRBV7-2 with TRBJ2-1, with 9 bases fitting TRBD1. The TCR comes from a human donor with classical Hodgkin lymphoma. The input for sequencing was peripheral blood mononuclear cells (PBMCs), taken at baseline. CDR3 sequence (DNA): TGTGCCAGCAGCTCGGACAGGGGCTCCTACAATGAGCAGTTCTTC. Translated, it gives CASSSDRGSYNEQFF.